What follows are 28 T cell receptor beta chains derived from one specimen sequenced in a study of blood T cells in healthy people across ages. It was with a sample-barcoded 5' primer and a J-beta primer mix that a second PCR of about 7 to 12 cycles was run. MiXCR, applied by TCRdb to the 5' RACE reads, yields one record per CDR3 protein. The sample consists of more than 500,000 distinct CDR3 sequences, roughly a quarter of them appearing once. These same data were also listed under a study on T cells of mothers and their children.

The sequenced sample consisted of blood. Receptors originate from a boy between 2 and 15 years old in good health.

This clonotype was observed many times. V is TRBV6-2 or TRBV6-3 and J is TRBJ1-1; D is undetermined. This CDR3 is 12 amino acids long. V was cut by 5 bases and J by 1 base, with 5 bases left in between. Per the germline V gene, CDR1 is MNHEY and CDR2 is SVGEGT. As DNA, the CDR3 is TGTGCCAGCAGTCCTGAGAACACTGAAGCTTTCTTT. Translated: CASSPENTEAFF.

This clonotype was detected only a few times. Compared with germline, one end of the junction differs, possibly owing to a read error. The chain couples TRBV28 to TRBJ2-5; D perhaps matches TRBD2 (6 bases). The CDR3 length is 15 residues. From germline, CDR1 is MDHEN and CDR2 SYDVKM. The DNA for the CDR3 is TGCGCCAGCAGTCTCGGCTCCGGGACTGACGAGACCCAGTACTTC. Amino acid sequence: CASSLGSGTDETQYF. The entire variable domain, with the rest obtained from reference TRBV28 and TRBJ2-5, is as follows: DVKVTQSSRYLVKRTGEKVFLECVQDMDHENMFWYRQDPGLGLRLIYFSYDVKMKEKGDIPEGYSVSREKKERFSLILESASTNQTSMYLCASSLGSGTDETQYFGPGTRLLVL.

CDR3 region: CASSSERGQFTGELFF. The CDR3 region has the DNA TGTGCCAGCAGCTCAGAGAGGGGACAGTTCACCGGGGAGCTGTTTTTT. The J gene is TRBJ2-2, the V gene TRBV11-3; 7 bases fit TRBD1. The junction had 9 bases not matched to a gene; V was cut back by 4 bases and J by 4 bases. Germline values: CDR1 SGHNT, CDR2 YENEEA. CDR3 size: 16 residues.

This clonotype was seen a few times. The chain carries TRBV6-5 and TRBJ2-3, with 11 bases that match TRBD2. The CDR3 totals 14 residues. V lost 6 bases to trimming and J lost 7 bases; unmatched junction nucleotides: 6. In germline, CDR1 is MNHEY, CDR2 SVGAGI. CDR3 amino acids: CASRTSGAYYTQYF. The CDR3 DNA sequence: TGTGCCAGCAGGACTAGCGGGGCCTACTATACGCAGTATTTT.

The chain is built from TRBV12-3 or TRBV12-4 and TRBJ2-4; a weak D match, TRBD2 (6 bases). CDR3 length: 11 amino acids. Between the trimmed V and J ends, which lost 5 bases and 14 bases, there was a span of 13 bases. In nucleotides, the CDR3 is TGTGCCAGCAGTCAGGAGGGAAGCGAGTACTTC. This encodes CASSQEGSEYF.

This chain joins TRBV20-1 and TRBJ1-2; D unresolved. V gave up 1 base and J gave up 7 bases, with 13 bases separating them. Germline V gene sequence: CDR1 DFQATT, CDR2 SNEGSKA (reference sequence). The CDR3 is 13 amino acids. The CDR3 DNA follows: TGCAGTGCTAGAGTTGTAGAGGAAAGTGGCTACACCTTC. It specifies CSARVVEESGYTF.

The CDR3 loop reads CASSGGTVSYEQYF. The CDR3 DNA reads TGTGCCAGTAGTGGAGGGACAGTATCCTACGAGCAGTACTTC. The chain joins TRBV19 to TRBJ2-7; tentatively, D is TRBD1 (7 bases). The V gene lost 5 bases and the J gene lost 1 base, with 12 bases spanning the gap. Per germline, CDR1 LNHDA and CDR2 SQIVND (reference sequence). The CDR3 runs 14 residues.

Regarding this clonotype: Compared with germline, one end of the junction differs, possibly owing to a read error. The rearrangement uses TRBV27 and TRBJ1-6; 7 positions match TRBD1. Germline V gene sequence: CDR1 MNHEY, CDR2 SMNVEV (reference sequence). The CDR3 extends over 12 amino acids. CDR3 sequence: CTSSFPGGPLHF. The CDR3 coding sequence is TGTACCAGCAGTTTCCCAGGGGGACCCCTCCACTTT.

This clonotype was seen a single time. CDR3 region: CARRTSGANVLTF. The CDR3 DNA reads TGTGCCAGGCGGACTTCTGGGGCCAACGTCCTGACTTTC. The chain recombines TRBV6-8 with TRBJ2-6; tentative D call: TRBD2 (5 bases). The CDR3 has 13 residues. Germline loops: CDR1 MNHGY, CDR2 SAAAGT. V gave up 9 bases and J gave up 1 base, with 7 bases separating them.

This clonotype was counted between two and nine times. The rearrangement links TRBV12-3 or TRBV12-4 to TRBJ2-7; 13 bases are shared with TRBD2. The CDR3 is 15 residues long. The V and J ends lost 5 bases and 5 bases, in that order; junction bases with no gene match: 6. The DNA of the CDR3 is TGTGCCAGCAGTAGGACTAGCGGGAGCTCGAACGAGCAGTACTTC. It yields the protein CASSRTSGSSNEQYF.

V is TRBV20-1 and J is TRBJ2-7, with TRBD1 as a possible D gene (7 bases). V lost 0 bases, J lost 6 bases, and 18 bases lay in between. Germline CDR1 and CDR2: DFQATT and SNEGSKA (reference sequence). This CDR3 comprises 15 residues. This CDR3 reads CSARDAGQRSFEQYF. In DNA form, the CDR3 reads TGCAGTGCTAGAGATGCGGGACAGAGGTCGTTCGAGCAGTACTTC.

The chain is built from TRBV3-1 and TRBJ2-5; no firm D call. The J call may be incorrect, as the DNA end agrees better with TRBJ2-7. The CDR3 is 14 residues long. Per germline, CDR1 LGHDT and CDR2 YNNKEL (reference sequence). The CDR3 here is CASSQVLASYEQYF. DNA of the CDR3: TGTGCCAGCAGCCAAGTCTTGGCCTCCTACGAGCAGTACTTC.

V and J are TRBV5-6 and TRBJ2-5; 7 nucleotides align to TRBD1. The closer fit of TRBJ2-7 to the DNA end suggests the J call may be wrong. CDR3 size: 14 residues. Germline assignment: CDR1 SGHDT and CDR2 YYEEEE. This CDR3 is CASSLRQGSHEQYF. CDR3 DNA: TGTGCCAGCAGCTTAAGACAGGGTTCCCACGAGCAGTACTTC.

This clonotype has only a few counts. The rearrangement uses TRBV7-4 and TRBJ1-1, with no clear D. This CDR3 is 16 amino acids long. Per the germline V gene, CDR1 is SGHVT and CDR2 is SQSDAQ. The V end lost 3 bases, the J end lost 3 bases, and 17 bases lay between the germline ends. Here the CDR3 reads CASSFNPPGEDTEAFF. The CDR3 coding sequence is TGTGCCAGCAGCTTCAACCCCCCCGGCGAGGACACTGAAGCTTTCTTT.

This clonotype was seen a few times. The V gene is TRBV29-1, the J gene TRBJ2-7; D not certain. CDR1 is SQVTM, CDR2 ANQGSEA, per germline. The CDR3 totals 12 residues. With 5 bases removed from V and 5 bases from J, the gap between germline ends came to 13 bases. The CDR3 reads CSVLGRGDEQYF. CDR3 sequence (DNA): TGCAGCGTTCTGGGTCGCGGCGACGAGCAGTACTTC.

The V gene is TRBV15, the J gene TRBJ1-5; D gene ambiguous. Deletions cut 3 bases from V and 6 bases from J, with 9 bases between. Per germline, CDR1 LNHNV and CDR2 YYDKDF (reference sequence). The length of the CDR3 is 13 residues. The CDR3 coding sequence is TGTGCCACCAGCAGGTGGGTCTTTCAGCCCCAGCATTTT. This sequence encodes CATSRWVFQPQHF.

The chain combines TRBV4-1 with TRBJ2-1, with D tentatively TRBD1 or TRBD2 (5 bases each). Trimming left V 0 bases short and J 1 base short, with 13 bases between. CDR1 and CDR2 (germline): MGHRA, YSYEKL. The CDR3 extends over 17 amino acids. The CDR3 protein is CASSQDTTRGSYNEQFF. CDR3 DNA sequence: TGCGCCAGCAGCCAAGATACAACGAGGGGATCCTACAATGAGCAGTTCTTC.

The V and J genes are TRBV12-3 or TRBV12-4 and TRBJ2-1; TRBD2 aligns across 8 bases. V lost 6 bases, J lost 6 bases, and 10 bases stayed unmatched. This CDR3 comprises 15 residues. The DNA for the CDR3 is TGTGCCAGCAGCGTCCGGGAGGGCAGCTTCAATGAGCAGTTCTTC. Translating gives CASSVREGSFNEQFF.

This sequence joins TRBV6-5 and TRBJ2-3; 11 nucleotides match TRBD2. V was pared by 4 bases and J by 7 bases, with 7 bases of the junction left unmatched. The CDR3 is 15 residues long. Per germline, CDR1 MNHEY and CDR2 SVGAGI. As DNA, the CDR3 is TGTGCCAGCAGTTTGACTAGCGGGGACCAAAATACGCAGTATTTT. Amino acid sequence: CASSLTSGDQNTQYF.

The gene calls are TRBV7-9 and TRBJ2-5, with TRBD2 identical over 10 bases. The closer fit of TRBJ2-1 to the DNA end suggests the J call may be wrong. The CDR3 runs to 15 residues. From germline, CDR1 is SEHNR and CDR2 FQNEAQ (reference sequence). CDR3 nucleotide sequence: TGTGCCAGCAGCTTTGAGCGGGAGGGCCGTGATGAGCAGTTCTTC. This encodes CASSFEREGRDEQFF.

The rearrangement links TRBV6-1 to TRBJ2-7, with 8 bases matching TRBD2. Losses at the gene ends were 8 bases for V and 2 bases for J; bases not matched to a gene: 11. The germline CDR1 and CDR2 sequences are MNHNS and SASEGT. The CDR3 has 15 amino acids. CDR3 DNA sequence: TGTGCCAGCTGGTATAGCGGGGCCAGCCCCTACGAGCAGTACTTC. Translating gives CASWYSGASPYEQYF.

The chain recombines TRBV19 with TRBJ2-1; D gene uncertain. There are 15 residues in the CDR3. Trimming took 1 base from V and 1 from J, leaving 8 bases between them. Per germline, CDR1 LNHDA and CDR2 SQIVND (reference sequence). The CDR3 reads CASSIGVGSYNEQFF. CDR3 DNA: TGTGCCAGTAGTATAGGGGTAGGATCCTACAATGAGCAGTTCTTC.

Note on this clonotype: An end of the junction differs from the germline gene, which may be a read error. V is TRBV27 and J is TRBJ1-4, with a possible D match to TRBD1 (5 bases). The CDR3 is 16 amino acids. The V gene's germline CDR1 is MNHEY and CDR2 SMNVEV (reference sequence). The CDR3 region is CASSLSAGSFNEKMFF. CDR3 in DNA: TGTGCCAGCAGTTTATCGGCAGGGTCCTTTAATGAAAAAATGTTTTTT.

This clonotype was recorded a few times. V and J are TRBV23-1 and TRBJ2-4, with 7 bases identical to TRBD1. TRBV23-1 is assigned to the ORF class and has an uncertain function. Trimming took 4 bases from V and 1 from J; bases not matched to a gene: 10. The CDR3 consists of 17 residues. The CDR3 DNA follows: TGCGCCAGCAGTCCTAGGGACAGCCGACCGGCCAAAAACATTCAGTACTTC. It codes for CASSPRDSRPAKNIQYF.

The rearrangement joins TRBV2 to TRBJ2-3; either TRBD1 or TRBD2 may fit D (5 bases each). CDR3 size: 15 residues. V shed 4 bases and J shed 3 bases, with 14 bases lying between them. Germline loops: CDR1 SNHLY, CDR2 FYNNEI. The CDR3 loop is CASSGGRTYTDTQYF. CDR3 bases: TGTGCCAGCAGTGGGGGCAGGACTTATACAGATACGCAGTATTTT.

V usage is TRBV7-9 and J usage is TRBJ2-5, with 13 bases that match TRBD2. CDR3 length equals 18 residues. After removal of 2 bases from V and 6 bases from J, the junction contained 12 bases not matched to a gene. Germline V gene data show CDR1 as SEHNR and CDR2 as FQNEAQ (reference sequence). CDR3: CASSLYTSGGAGQKTQYF. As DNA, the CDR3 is TGTGCCAGCAGCTTATACACTAGCGGGGGGGCGGGCCAGAAGACCCAGTACTTC.

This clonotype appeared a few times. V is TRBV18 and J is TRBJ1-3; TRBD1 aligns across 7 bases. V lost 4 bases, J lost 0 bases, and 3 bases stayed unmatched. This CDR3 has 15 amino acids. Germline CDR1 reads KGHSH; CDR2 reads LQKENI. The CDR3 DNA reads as TGTGCCAGCTCACATGGACAGGCCTCTGGAAACACCATATATTTT. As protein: CASSHGQASGNTIYF.

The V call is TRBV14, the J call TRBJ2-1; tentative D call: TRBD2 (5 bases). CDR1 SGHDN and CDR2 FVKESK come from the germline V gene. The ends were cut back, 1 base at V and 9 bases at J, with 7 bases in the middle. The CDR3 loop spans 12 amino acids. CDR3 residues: CASSQASPEQFF. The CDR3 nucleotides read TGTGCCAGCAGCCAAGCTAGCCCTGAGCAGTTCTTC. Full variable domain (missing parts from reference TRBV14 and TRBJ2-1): EAGVTQFPSHSVIEKGQTVTLRCDPISGHDNLYWYRRVMGKEIKFLLHFVKESKQDESGMPNNRFLAERTGGTYSTLKVQPAELEDSGVYFCASSQASPEQFFGPGTRLTVL.